This is a list of T cell receptor beta chains from one sample in a study of T cell responses to AZD1222 COVID-19 vaccine. Produced via immunoSEQ multiplex PCR; TCRdb's table is partial and in-frame only. The sample consists of roughly 150,000 clones, under 95% of them appearing once. Sequences were derived from peripheral blood, sampled on day 0 of AZD1222 vaccination. These receptors were obtained from an adult in good health. CDR3s leave out the opening cysteine and the closing phenylalanine or tryptophan. Each record gives: V gene, J gene, CDR3 protein.

V: TRBV19; J: TRBJ1-2; CDR3: ASSMGPASIYGYT
V: TRBV27; J: TRBJ2-1; CDR3: ASSSLLAGGPNEQF
V: TRBV28; J: TRBJ2-7; CDR3: ASTPGQGGEQY
V: TRBV30; J: TRBJ1-3; CDR3: AWSVTSSGNTIY
V: TRBV19; J: TRBJ2-1; CDR3: ASGPGTYDNEQF
V: TRBV4-1; J: TRBJ1-1; CDR3: ASSQAAGHTEAF
V: TRBV7-2; J: TRBJ1-2; CDR3: ASSLGDSSYGYT
V: TRBV12-3/TRBV12-4; J: TRBJ2-4; CDR3: ASSLAVNIQY
V: TRBV29-1; J: TRBJ1-1; CDR3: SVEEAWAF
V: TRBV27; J: TRBJ2-7; CDR3: ASSSLGPRSYEQY
V: TRBV6-5; J: TRBJ2-7; CDR3: ASRGTGASYEQY
V: TRBV6-1; J: TRBJ2-7; CDR3: ASSGTSGSHEQY
V: TRBV5-1; J: TRBJ2-7; CDR3: ASSLTGGPYEQY
V: TRBV3-1/TRBV3-2; J: TRBJ2-7; CDR3: ASSQGGGAREQY
V: TRBV1; J: TRBJ1-4; CDR3: TSRDRSVEKLF
V: TRBV5-7; J: TRBJ2-3; CDR3: ASSLKVPKVNYTDTQY
V: TRBV4-3; J: TRBJ2-1; CDR3: ASSQDLSQDEQF
V: TRBV27; J: TRBJ2-2; CDR3: ASSLSTGELF
V: TRBV24-1; J: TRBJ1-2; CDR3: ATSDFGVYT
V: TRBV28; J: TRBJ2-5; CDR3: ASSLGGQQETQY
V: TRBV2; J: TRBJ1-1; CDR3: ASRRGGAGGTEAF
V: TRBV4-2; J: TRBJ2-7; CDR3: ASSQGLAGSYEQY
V: TRBV6-2/TRBV6-3; J: TRBJ2-7; CDR3: ASSSRPLWGAAYEQY